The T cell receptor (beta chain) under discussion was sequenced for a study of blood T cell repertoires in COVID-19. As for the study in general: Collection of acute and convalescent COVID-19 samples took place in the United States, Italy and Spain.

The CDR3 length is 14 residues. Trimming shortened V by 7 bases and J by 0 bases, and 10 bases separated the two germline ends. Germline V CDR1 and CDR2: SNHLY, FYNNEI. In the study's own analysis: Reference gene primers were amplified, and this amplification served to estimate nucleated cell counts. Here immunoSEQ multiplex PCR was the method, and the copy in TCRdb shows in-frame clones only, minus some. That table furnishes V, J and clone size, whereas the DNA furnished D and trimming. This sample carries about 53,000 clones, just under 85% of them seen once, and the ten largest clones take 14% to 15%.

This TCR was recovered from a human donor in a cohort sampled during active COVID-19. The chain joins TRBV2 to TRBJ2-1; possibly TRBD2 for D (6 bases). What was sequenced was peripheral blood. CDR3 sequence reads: CASKVGSSYNEQFF. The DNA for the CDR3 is TGTGCCAGCAAGGTCGGGAGCTCCTACAATGAGCAGTTCTTC.